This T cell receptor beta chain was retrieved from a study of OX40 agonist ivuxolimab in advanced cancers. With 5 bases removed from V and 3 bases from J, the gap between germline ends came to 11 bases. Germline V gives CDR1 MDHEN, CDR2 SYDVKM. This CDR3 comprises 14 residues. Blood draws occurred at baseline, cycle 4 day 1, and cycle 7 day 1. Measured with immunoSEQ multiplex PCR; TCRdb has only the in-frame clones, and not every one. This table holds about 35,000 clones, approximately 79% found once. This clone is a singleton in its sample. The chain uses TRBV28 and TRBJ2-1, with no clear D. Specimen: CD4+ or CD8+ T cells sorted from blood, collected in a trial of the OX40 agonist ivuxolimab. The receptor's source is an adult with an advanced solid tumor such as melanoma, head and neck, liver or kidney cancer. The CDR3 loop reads CASSDQWNYNEQFF. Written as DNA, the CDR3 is TGTGCCAGCAGTGATCAGTGGAACTACAATGAGCAGTTCTTC.